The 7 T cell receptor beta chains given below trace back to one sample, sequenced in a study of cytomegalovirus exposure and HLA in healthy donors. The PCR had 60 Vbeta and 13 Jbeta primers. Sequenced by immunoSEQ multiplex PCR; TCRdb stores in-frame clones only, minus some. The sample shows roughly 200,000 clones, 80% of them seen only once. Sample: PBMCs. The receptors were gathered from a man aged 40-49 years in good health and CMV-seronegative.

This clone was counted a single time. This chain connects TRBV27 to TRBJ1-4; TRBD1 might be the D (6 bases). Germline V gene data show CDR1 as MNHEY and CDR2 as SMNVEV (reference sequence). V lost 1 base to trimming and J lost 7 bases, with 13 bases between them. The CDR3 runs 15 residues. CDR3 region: CASSLLFGQSEKLFF. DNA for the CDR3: TGTGCCAGCAGTTTATTGTTTGGACAGTCTGAAAAACTGTTTTTT.

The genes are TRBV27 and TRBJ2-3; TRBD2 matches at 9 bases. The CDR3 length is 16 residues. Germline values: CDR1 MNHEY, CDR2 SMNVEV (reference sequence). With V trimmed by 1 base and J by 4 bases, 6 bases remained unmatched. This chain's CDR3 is CASSLLWRGGPDTQYF. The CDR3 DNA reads TGTGCCAGCAGTTTATTATGGCGGGGGGGCCCAGATACGCAGTATTTT.

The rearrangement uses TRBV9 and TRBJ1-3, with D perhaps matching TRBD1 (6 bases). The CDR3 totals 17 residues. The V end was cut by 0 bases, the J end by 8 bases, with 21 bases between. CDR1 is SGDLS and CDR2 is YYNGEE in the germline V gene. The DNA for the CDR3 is TGTGCCAGCAGCGTAGGGGGGGGGCAGTCACCGGTAGACACCATATATTTT. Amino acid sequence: CASSVGGGQSPVDTIYF.

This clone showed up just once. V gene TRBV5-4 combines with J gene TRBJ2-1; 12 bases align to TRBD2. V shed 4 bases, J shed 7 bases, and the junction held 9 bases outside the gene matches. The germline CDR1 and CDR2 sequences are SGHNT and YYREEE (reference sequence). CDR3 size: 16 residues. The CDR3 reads CASSPPTSGSGNEQFF. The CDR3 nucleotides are TGTGCCAGCAGCCCTCCGACTAGCGGGAGTGGAAATGAGCAGTTCTTC.

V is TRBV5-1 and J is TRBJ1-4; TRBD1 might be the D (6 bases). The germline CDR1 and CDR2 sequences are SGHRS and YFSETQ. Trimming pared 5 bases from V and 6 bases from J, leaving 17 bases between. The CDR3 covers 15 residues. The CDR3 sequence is CASRPQGPRDEKLFF. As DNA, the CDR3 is TGCGCCAGCAGGCCTCAGGGGCCTCGGGATGAAAAACTGTTTTTT.

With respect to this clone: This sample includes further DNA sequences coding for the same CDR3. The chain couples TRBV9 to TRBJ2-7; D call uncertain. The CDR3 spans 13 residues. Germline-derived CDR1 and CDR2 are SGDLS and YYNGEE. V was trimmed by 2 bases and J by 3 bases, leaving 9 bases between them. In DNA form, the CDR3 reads TGTGCCAGCAGCGTGGGCCCTGGCTACGAGCAGTACTTC. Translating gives CASSVGPGYEQYF.

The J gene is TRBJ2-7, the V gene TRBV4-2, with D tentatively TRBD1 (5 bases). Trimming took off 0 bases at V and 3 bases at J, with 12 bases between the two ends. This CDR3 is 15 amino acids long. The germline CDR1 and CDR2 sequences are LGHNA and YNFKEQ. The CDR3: CASSQELGQGYEQYF. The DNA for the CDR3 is TGTGCCAGCAGCCAAGAATTGGGGCAGGGCTACGAGCAGTACTTC.